This is a list of T cell receptor beta chains from one sample in a study of cytomegalovirus exposure and HLA in healthy donors. Here immunoSEQ multiplex PCR was the method, and the copy in TCRdb shows in-frame clones only, minus some. The sample totals 130,000 to 150,000 clones. The specimen was PBMCs. These receptors originate from a man aged 40-49 years in good health and CMV-seronegative. CDR3s include the opening cysteine and the closing phenylalanine or tryptophan. The D gene is left open where the match is weak.

D	V	J	DNA	CDR3
.	TRBV4-1	TRBJ1-5	TGCGCCAGCAGCCAAGGCGTCTATAGCAATCAGCCCCAGCATTTT	CASSQGVYSNQPQHF
.	TRBV25-1	TRBJ2-7	TGTGCCAGCAGTAGGGACATGGGTTACGAGCAGTACTTC	CASSRDMGYEQYF
.	TRBV29-1	TRBJ1-1	TGCAGCGTTGAAAAGGGGGTGGGGACTGAAGCTTTCTTT	CSVEKGVGTEAFF
.	TRBV6-5	TRBJ1-3	TGTGCCAGCAGTCGGCTCAGGCGCTCTGGAAACACCATATATTTT	CASSRLRRSGNTIYF
.	TRBV2	TRBJ2-1	TGTGCCAGCAGTGCCCGGACTTTCGGCTCCTACAATGAGCAGTTCTTC	CASSARTFGSYNEQFF
.	TRBV4-1	TRBJ2-5	TGCGCCAGCAGCCAAGATGATCGAGGTGAGACCCAGTACTTC	CASSQDDRGETQYF
.	TRBV11-1	TRBJ1-4	TGTGCCAGCAGTACCTCCAGAACAACTAATGAAAAACTGTTTTTT	CASSTSRTTNEKLFF
.	TRBV12-2	TRBJ2-1	TGTGCAAGTCGCTTGCCCGGGGGGGGACAATGGAATGAGCAGTTCTTC	CASRLPGGGQWNEQFF
TRBD1	TRBV7-6	TRBJ1-6	TGTGCCAGCAGCTCGAGGACAGGGGGCATAAATTCACCCCTCCACTTT	CASSSRTGGINSPLHF
.	TRBV19	TRBJ1-5	TGTGCCAGTAGTATAGGAGGGATTCGGCCCCAGCATTTT	CASSIGGIRPQHF
.	TRBV7-2	TRBJ1-5	TGTGCCAGCAGCTTACTAGGGGCAGCTACCTATCAGCCCCAGCATTTT	CASSLLGAATYQPQHF
.	TRBV5-1	TRBJ2-7	TGCGCCAGCAGCTCAGTGACACGAACCTACGAGCAGTACTTC	CASSSVTRTYEQYF
TRBD1	TRBV6-5	TRBJ1-2	TGTGCCAGCAGTAGGGGACAGGGTGTTCGCTACACCTTC	CASSRGQGVRYTF